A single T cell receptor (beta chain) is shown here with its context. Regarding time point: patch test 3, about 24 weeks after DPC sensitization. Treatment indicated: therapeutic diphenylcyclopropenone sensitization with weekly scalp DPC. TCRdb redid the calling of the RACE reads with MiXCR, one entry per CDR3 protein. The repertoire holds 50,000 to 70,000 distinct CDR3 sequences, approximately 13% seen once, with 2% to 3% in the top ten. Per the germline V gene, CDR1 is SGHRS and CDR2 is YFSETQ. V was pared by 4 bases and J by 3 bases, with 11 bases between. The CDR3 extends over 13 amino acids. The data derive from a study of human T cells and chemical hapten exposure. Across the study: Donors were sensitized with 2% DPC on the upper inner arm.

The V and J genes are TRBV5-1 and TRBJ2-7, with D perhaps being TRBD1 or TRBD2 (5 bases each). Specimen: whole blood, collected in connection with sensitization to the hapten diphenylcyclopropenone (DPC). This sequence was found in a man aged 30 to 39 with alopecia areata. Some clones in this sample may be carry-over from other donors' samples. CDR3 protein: CASSGTANYEQYF. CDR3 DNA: TGCGCCAGCAGCGGGACGGCAAACTACGAGCAGTACTTC.